Presented here are 8 T cell receptor beta chains from one specimen sequenced in a study of T cell repertoires in cytomegalovirus infection. No antigen is known for these receptors. From the reads, TCRdb called clonotypes with MiXCR, one entry per CDR3 protein. The repertoire consists of 550,000 to 850,000 distinct CDR3 sequences, with about 33% occurring once and the leading ten covering roughly 20%. The source material was cultured PBMCs, sampled from culture after CMV antigen stimulation. The receptors originated from a human donor in good health (CMV status not recorded). Some clones in this sample may be carry-over from other donors' samples.

This clonotype was found a few times. The V call is TRBV7-9, the J call TRBJ2-7; TRBD2 might be the D (5 bases). Trimming shortened V by 4 bases and J by 6 bases, and 10 bases separated the two germline ends. CDR3 length: 12 amino acids. Per the germline V gene, CDR1 is SEHNR and CDR2 is FQNEAQ (reference sequence). CDR3 protein: CASSSLAGEQYF. The CDR3 nucleotides read TGTGCCAGCAGCTCCTTGGCGGGCGAGCAGTACTTC.

Here the CDR3 reads CASSGGAVDTQYF. The CDR3, as DNA: TGTGCCAGTAGCGGGGGGGCCGTAGATACGCAGTATTTT. V and J are TRBV6-5 and TRBJ2-3; 11 bases align to TRBD2. The CDR3 spans 13 residues. The junction had 4 bases not matched to a gene; V was cut back by 9 bases and J by 5 bases. Looked up from germline, CDR1 is MNHEY and CDR2 is SVGAGI.

Comments on this clonotype: A clone one base away is much larger, so this may be a read error. This chain joins TRBV7-2 and TRBJ2-1; TRBD2 agrees at 12 bases. The ends lost 5 bases at V and 4 bases at J; junction bases unmatched: 6. Germline V gene lookup returns CDR1 SGHTA and CDR2 FQGNSA. The CDR3 is 16 amino acids. CDR3 coding DNA: TGTGCCAGCAGCCCCATGGGACTAGCGGGTTACAATGAGCAGTTCTTC. Translating it yields CASSPMGLAGYNEQFF.

The J gene is TRBJ2-7, the V gene TRBV15; D assignment may be TRBD1 or TRBD2 (6 bases each). This CDR3 comprises 14 residues. V was pared by 4 bases and J by 7 bases, with 17 bases between. Germline V lookup: CDR1 LNHNV, CDR2 YYDKDF (reference sequence). In DNA, the CDR3 is TGTGCCACCAGCACCCGGGACACGCGGGGAGAGCAGTACTTC. This encodes CATSTRDTRGEQYF.

This clonotype was detected a few times. The V gene is TRBV7-9, the J gene TRBJ2-5; D gene ambiguous. Germline loops: CDR1 SEHNR, CDR2 FQNEAQ (reference sequence). The V end was cut by 4 bases, the J end by 7 bases, with 10 bases between. The CDR3 sequence is 12 residues long. CDR3 bases: TGTGCCAGCAGCTGGGAAGTCGGGACCCAGTACTTC. Encoded protein: CASSWEVGTQYF. Looking up the rest from reference TRBV7-9 and TRBJ2-5 gives the full variable domain: DTGVSQNPRHKITKRGQNVTFRCDPISEHNRLYWYRQTLGQGPEFLTYFQNEAQLEKSRLLSDRFSAERPKGSFSTLEIQRTEQGDSAMYLCASSWEVGTQYFGPGTRLLVL.

In its sample, this clonotype was seen many times. The chain is built from TRBV7-9 and TRBJ2-4; D is perhaps TRBD2 (5 bases). V lost 0 bases and J 0 bases, leaving 21 bases between the germline ends. The CDR3 loop spans 20 amino acids. Looked up from germline, CDR1 is SEHNR and CDR2 is FQNEAQ (reference sequence). The CDR3 loop is CASSLAPIASYRLAKNIQYF. The CDR3 coding sequence is TGTGCCAGCAGCTTAGCCCCTATAGCGTCCTACCGGCTAGCCAAAAACATTCAGTACTTC.

This clonotype appeared a few times. This chain's CDR3 is CASSNVASFYEQYF. Written as DNA, the CDR3 is TGTGCCAGCAGCAACGTAGCGAGTTTCTACGAGCAGTACTTC. The chain combines TRBV5-4 with TRBJ2-7; possible D gene TRBD2, 5 bases. The CDR3 spans 14 residues. The V end lost 4 bases, the J end lost 3 bases, and 14 bases lay between the germline ends. CDR1 and CDR2 (germline): SGHNT, YYREEE (reference sequence).

V and J are TRBV7-8 and TRBJ2-7; D remains ambiguous. V lost 4 bases and J lost 4, with 11 bases in between. The germline V gene has CDR1 SGHVS and CDR2 FQNEAQ. The CDR3 loop spans 13 amino acids. Here the CDR3 DNA reads TGTGCCAGCAGCTGGACGACGGTTTACGAGCAGTACTTC. It encodes CASSWTTVYEQYF.